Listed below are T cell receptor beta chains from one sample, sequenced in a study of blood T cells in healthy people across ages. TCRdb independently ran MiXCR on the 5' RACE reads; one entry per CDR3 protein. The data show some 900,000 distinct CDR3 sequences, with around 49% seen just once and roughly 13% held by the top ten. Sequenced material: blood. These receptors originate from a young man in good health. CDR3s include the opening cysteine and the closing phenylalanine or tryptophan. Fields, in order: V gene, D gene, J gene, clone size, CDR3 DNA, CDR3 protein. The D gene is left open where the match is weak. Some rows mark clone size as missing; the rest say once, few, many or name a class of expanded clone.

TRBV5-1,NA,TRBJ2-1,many,TGCGCCAGCAGCTCCTTGGCTGGGGACAATGAGCAGTTCTTC,CASSSLAGDNEQFF
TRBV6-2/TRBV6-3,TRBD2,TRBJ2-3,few,TGTGCCAGCAGTTACTCGCCTAGCGGGGGGGCATCAGATACGCAGTATTTT,CASSYSPSGGASDTQYF
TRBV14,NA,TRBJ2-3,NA,TGTGCCAGCAGCCAAGTTGGGGACCGCCTTTCAAATACGCAGTATTTT,CASSQVGDRLSNTQYF
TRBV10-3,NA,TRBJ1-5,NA,TGTGCCATCAGTGAGTCTTACCAGGGGAATCAGCCCCAGCATTTT,CAISESYQGNQPQHF
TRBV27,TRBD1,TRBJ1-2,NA,TGTGCCAGCACCGCGGACAGGGCGCTTGTGAGCTACACCTTC,CASTADRALVSYTF
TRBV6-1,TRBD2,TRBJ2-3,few,TGTGCCAGCTCCACTAGCGGGGGCGGGAGCACAGATACGCAGTATTTT,CASSTSGGGSTDTQYF
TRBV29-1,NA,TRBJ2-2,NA,TGCAGCGGATTTGGGCAGGGTGGCGGGGAGCTGTTTTTT,CSGFGQGGGELFF
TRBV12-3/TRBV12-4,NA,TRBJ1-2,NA,TGTGCCAGCAGTGTCGCGAGTAACTATGGCTACACCTTC,CASSVASNYGYTF
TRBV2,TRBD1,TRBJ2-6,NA,TGTGCCAGCAGCCAGGGGGTCCAAGGGGCCAACGTCCTGACTTTC,CASSQGVQGANVLTF
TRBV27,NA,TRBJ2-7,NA,TGTGCCAGCACGGTGCGCGAGCAGTACTTC,CASTVREQYF
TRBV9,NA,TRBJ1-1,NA,TGTGCCAGCAGCGAGAGGGGTAACCGCGAAGCTTTCTTT,CASSERGNREAFF
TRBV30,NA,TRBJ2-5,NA,TGTGCCTGGAGCGGTCAAATGGGCGAGACCCAGTACTTC,CAWSGQMGETQYF
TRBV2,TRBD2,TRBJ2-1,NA,TGTGCCAGCGTAGCGGGGTCTCGCAATGAGCAGTTCTTC,CASVAGSRNEQFF
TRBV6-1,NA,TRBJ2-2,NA,TGTGCCAACATAATCGCGGGGCCCACGGGAAACACCGGGGAGCTGTTTTTT,CANIIAGPTGNTGELFF
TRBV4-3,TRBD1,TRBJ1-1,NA,TGCGCCAGCAGCCGCAACAGGGGGACAAGTAACACTGAAGCTTTCTTT,CASSRNRGTSNTEAFF
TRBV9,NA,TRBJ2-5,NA,TGTGCCAGCAGCCCTGCCCCAATTGAGACCCAGTACTTC,CASSPAPIETQYF
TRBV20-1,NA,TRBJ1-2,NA,TGCAGTAGGAGTTTTAACTATGGCTCCACCTTC,CSRSFNYGSTF
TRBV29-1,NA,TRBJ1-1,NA,TGCAGCGTTGCGGGGGGAAACACTGAAGCTTTCTTT,CSVAGGNTEAFF
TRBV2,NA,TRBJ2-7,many,TGTGCCAGCAAGGGAGACTCCTACGAGCAGTACTTC,CASKGDSYEQYF
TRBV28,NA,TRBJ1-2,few,TGTGCCAGCACCGAAGACAGACGCTATGGCTACACCTTC,CASTEDRRYGYTF
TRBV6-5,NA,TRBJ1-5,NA,TGTGCCAGCAGTTACCGACGCCAGGGACAGCCCCAGCATTTT,CASSYRRQGQPQHF
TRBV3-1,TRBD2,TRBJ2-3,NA,TGTGCCAGCAGCCAGGGGGGGTCGAGGACAGATACGCAGTATTTT,CASSQGGSRTDTQYF
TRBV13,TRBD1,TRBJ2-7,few,TGTGCCAGCAGCTCAGACAGGGGACCGAACTACGAGCAGTACTTC,CASSSDRGPNYEQYF
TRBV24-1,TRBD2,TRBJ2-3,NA,TGTGCCACCAGTGAACCTTGGACGGGGGGACCCACAGATACGCAGTATTTT,CATSEPWTGGPTDTQYF
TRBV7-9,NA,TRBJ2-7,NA,TGTGCCAGCAGCTTAACCTGGGGCGAGCAGTACTTC,CASSLTWGEQYF
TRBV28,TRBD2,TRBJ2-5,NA,TGTGCCAGCAGTTCGAGCGGGGGGCTCGAGACCCAGTACTTC,CASSSSGGLETQYF
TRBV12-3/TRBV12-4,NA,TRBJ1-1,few,TGTGCCAGCATCGTGGGAGGTAGGATGAACACTGAAGCTTTCTTT,CASIVGGRMNTEAFF
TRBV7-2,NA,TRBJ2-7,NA,TGTGCCAGCAGCCCCGCGAGCAGATACCTTTACGAGCAGTACTTC,CASSPASRYLYEQYF
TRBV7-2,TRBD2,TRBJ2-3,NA,TGTGCCAGCAGCTTGGGGCCGGCGGGGGGAAATACGCAGTATTTT,CASSLGPAGGNTQYF
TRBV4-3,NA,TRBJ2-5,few,TGCGCCAGCAGCCAAGAACTTAGCGGCCGCGGGGAGCAGTACTTC,CASSQELSGRGEQYF
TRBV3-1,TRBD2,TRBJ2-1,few,TGTGCCAGCAGCCAAGAGAGAGCGGGGGACAATGAGCAGTTCTTC,CASSQERAGDNEQFF
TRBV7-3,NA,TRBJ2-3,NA,TGTGCCAGCAGCCCAAACCCCAGCCCCACAGATACGCAGTATTTT,CASSPNPSPTDTQYF
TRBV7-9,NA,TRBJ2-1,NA,TGTGCCAGCAGCTCGACAGGTTCAAACCTTGAGCAGTTCTTC,CASSSTGSNLEQFF
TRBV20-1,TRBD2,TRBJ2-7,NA,TGCAGTGCTAGAGATCAAACTAGCGGGGCCCCCGAGCAGTACTTC,CSARDQTSGAPEQYF
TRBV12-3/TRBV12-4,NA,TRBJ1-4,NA,TGTGCCAGCAGTTTTCGTCGGGGATACTCAACTAATGAAAAACTGTTTTTT,CASSFRRGYSTNEKLFF
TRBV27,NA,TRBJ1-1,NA,TGTGCCAGCAGTTCCCTAAATAACTTGAACACTGAAGCTTTCTTT,CASSSLNNLNTEAFF
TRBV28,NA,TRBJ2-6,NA,TGTGCCAGCAGTTCCCCGTCGGGGACTGGGGCCAACGTCCTGACTTTC,CASSSPSGTGANVLTF
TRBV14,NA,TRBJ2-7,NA,TGTGCCAGCAGCCAAGACTATGGGACTGCCTACGAGCAGTACTTC,CASSQDYGTAYEQYF
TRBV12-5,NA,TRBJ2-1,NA,TGTGCTAGTGCCGGGACGGGCGGTCATGAGCAGTTCTTC,CASAGTGGHEQFF
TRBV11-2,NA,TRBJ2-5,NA,TGTGCCAGCCGCACATTGGGGCTTAAAGAGACCCAGTACTTC,CASRTLGLKETQYF
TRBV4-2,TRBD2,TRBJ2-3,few,TGTGCCAGCAGCCAAGTTAGCGGGGGCACAGATACGCAGTATTTT,CASSQVSGGTDTQYF
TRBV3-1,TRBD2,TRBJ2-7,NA,TGTGCCAGCAGTCCATTAGCGGGTCCAGACAATGAGCAGTACTTC,CASSPLAGPDNEQYF
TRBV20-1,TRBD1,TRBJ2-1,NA,TGCAGTGCGCCAGGACAGGGCTATGAGCAGTTCTTC,CSAPGQGYEQFF
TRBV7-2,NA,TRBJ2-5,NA,TGTGCCAGCAGCTTAGGCAGAACGAAAGAGACCCAGTACTTC,CASSLGRTKETQYF
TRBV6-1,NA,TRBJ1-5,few,TGTGCCAGCAGCGGTCCGGGGACCGGCAACCAGCCCCAGCATTTT,CASSGPGTGNQPQHF
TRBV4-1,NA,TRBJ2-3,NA,TGCGCCAGCAGCCAAGAGGGGAGATCTAGCACAGATACGCAGTATTTT,CASSQEGRSSTDTQYF
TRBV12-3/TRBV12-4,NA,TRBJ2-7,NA,TGTGCCAGCAGTTTAGACGGGACTTTTGCCTACGAGCAGTACTTC,CASSLDGTFAYEQYF
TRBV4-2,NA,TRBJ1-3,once,TGTGCCAGCAGCCAGGATCCCCCAGGGTCTGGAAACACCATATATTTT,CASSQDPPGSGNTIYF
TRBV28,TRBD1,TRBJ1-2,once,TGTGCCAGCGGGAGGGACAGTAACTATGGCTACACCTTC,CASGRDSNYGYTF
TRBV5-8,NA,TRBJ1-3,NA,TGTGCCAGCAGCTTGGTCGCAGGCGGAAACACCATATATTTT,CASSLVAGGNTIYF
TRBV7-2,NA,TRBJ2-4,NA,TGTGCCAGCAGCTTAGGGATCCATAAAAACATTCAGTACTTC,CASSLGIHKNIQYF